This is a list of T cell receptor beta chains from one sample in a study of cytomegalovirus exposure and HLA in healthy donors. TCRdb's copy holds only in-frame clones and misses some; the assay was immunoSEQ multiplex PCR. The table has about 110,000 clones, approximately 70% seen once; the top ten hold approximately 0.8%. What was sequenced was PBMCs. Receptors originate from a boy aged 5-17 years in good health and CMV-seronegative. The CDR3 runs from the conserved cysteine through the conserved F or W. The D gene is left open where the match is weak. The size entry is marked missing in some rows and otherwise reads once, few, many or a size class.

d_call: NA; j_call: TRBJ2-1; v_call: TRBV7-9; clone_size: NA; cdr3_nt: TGTGCCAGCAGCCCTGTATGGCGGGCTTCCGGTGAGCAGTTCTTC; cdr3_aa: CASSPVWRASGEQFF
d_call: NA; j_call: TRBJ2-5; v_call: TRBV28; clone_size: NA; cdr3_nt: TGTGCCAGCAGTTTAGGGGGGATAGAGACCCAGTACTTC; cdr3_aa: CASSLGGIETQYF
d_call: TRBD2; j_call: TRBJ2-7; v_call: TRBV30; clone_size: NA; cdr3_nt: TGTGCCTGGAGTGTACTAGCGGGAACTACGGGCTACGAGCAGTACTTC; cdr3_aa: CAWSVLAGTTGYEQYF
d_call: TRBD1; j_call: TRBJ1-4; v_call: TRBV28; clone_size: NA; cdr3_nt: TGTGCCAGCAGTTTTTTATACGCAGGGGGCATGTCTAATGAAAAACTGTTTTTT; cdr3_aa: CASSFLYAGGMSNEKLFF
d_call: TRBD2; j_call: TRBJ2-3; v_call: TRBV7-3; clone_size: NA; cdr3_nt: TGTGCCAGCAGCTCTGGCGGGAGGGGGCCAGATACGCAGTATTTT; cdr3_aa: CASSSGGRGPDTQYF
d_call: TRBD2; j_call: TRBJ2-2; v_call: TRBV10-3; clone_size: NA; cdr3_nt: TGTGCCATCAGTGTTGAGCGGGGGGGCATCGGGGAGCTGTTTTTT; cdr3_aa: CAISVERGGIGELFF
d_call: TRBD1; j_call: TRBJ1-1; v_call: TRBV13; clone_size: few; cdr3_nt: TGTGCCAGCAGCATCGGGACAGGCTTAAGGAACACTGAAGCTTTCTTT; cdr3_aa: CASSIGTGLRNTEAFF
d_call: NA; j_call: TRBJ1-1; v_call: TRBV6-5; clone_size: few; cdr3_nt: TGTGCCAGCAGCTCTCAGTGGACTTTCCCTGAAGCTTTCTTT; cdr3_aa: CASSSQWTFPEAFF
d_call: NA; j_call: TRBJ1-6; v_call: TRBV30; clone_size: NA; cdr3_nt: TGTGCCTGGAGTGATACTAGGGCTGGGAGTTCACCCCTCCACTTT; cdr3_aa: CAWSDTRAGSSPLHF
d_call: TRBD2; j_call: TRBJ2-7; v_call: TRBV4-3; clone_size: NA; cdr3_nt: TGCGCCAGCAGCCAAGATCTGGGACTAGCGGGGTACGAGCAGTACTTC; cdr3_aa: CASSQDLGLAGYEQYF
d_call: NA; j_call: TRBJ1-3; v_call: TRBV30; clone_size: NA; cdr3_nt: TGTGCCTGGAGTGCTACGGGTTCCTCTGGAAACACCATATATTTT; cdr3_aa: CAWSATGSSGNTIYF
d_call: NA; j_call: TRBJ1-1; v_call: TRBV29-1; clone_size: NA; cdr3_nt: TGCAGCGGAGGCCCGGGCTGGGGCATGAACACTGAAGCTTTCTTT; cdr3_aa: CSGGPGWGMNTEAFF
d_call: TRBD1; j_call: TRBJ2-1; v_call: TRBV2; clone_size: few; cdr3_nt: TGTGCCAGCAGGGGTCGATCGGGACAGGTCTTTGTGCAGTTCTTC; cdr3_aa: CASRGRSGQVFVQFF
d_call: TRBD2; j_call: TRBJ2-7; v_call: TRBV6-5; clone_size: NA; cdr3_nt: TGTGCCAGCAGACAACTAGCGGGGAGCTACGAGCAGTACTTC; cdr3_aa: CASRQLAGSYEQYF
d_call: TRBD1; j_call: TRBJ1-1; v_call: TRBV7-9; clone_size: NA; cdr3_nt: TGTGCCAGCAGCTTAGAGGGGGCTCTGAACACTGAAGCTTTCTTT; cdr3_aa: CASSLEGALNTEAFF
d_call: NA; j_call: TRBJ2-3; v_call: TRBV5-4; clone_size: few; cdr3_nt: TGTGCCAGCAGCCGCGGGACGTTGGGCACAGATACGCAGTATTTT; cdr3_aa: CASSRGTLGTDTQYF
d_call: NA; j_call: TRBJ1-5; v_call: TRBV2; clone_size: NA; cdr3_nt: TGTGCCAGCGTGGAGTGGAATCAGCCCCAGCATTTT; cdr3_aa: CASVEWNQPQHF
d_call: TRBD1; j_call: TRBJ2-7; v_call: TRBV19; clone_size: NA; cdr3_nt: TGTGCCAGTAGTATAAGCAGGGGGCGCGACGAGCAGTACTTC; cdr3_aa: CASSISRGRDEQYF
d_call: TRBD2; j_call: TRBJ2-5; v_call: TRBV5-1; clone_size: few; cdr3_nt: TGCGCCAGCAGCTTTCCAGTCGGGAGGGCCCAGCAAGAGACCCAGTACTTC; cdr3_aa: CASSFPVGRAQQETQYF
d_call: TRBD1; j_call: TRBJ2-5; v_call: TRBV10-3; clone_size: NA; cdr3_nt: TGTGCCACCTCTGCCGCGGGACAGGGGAAGACCCAGTACTTC; cdr3_aa: CATSAAGQGKTQYF
d_call: TRBD2; j_call: TRBJ2-3; v_call: TRBV6-4; clone_size: once; cdr3_nt: TGTGCCACAGGGACTAGCGGGGGCACAGATACGCAGTATTTT; cdr3_aa: CATGTSGGTDTQYF
d_call: NA; j_call: TRBJ1-5; v_call: TRBV6-5; clone_size: NA; cdr3_nt: TGTGCCAGCTCAAGGGGTAGCAATCAGCCCCAGCATTTT; cdr3_aa: CASSRGSNQPQHF
d_call: NA; j_call: TRBJ2-2; v_call: TRBV7-7; clone_size: NA; cdr3_nt: TGTGCCAGCAGCTTAGGTGGGCCCAACACCGGGGAGCTGTTTTTT; cdr3_aa: CASSLGGPNTGELFF
d_call: TRBD2; j_call: TRBJ2-1; v_call: TRBV18; clone_size: NA; cdr3_nt: TGTGCCAGCTCACCATTAGCGGGGGGGCCCCATGAGCAGTTCTTC; cdr3_aa: CASSPLAGGPHEQFF
d_call: NA; j_call: TRBJ1-1; v_call: TRBV5-1; clone_size: NA; cdr3_nt: TGCGCCAGCAGCTTGCCAGGGATGAACACTGAAGCTTTCTTT; cdr3_aa: CASSLPGMNTEAFF
d_call: TRBD1; j_call: TRBJ1-5; v_call: TRBV2; clone_size: NA; cdr3_nt: TGTGCCAGCAGTAGGGACAGGGATCAGCCCCAGCATTTT; cdr3_aa: CASSRDRDQPQHF
d_call: NA; j_call: TRBJ1-1; v_call: TRBV28; clone_size: once; cdr3_nt: TGTGCCAGCATTTTCCCCAGGGGTCAGATGAACACTGAAGCTTTCTTT; cdr3_aa: CASIFPRGQMNTEAFF
d_call: NA; j_call: TRBJ2-5; v_call: TRBV28; clone_size: NA; cdr3_nt: TGTGCCAGCAGTTTACAGGGGACCCTTCGAGAGACCCAGTACTTC; cdr3_aa: CASSLQGTLRETQYF
d_call: NA; j_call: TRBJ2-5; v_call: TRBV5-1; clone_size: NA; cdr3_nt: TGCGCCAGCAGCTTGGGAGGGCAGTTAGAGACCCAGTACTTC; cdr3_aa: CASSLGGQLETQYF
d_call: TRBD2; j_call: TRBJ2-7; v_call: TRBV27; clone_size: few; cdr3_nt: TGTGCCAGCAGGGGTAGCGGGGTTAGCTCCTACGAGCAGTACTTC; cdr3_aa: CASRGSGVSSYEQYF
d_call: TRBD1; j_call: TRBJ1-2; v_call: TRBV6-1; clone_size: NA; cdr3_nt: TGTGCCAGCAGTGGTGGGTCGGCAGGGGGCTTTGAATCTAACTATGGCTACACCTTC; cdr3_aa: CASSGGSAGGFESNYGYTF
d_call: NA; j_call: TRBJ1-2; v_call: TRBV6-1; clone_size: NA; cdr3_nt: TGTGCCAGCAGTGCTACTTCCGGGACAAACTATGGCTACACCTTC; cdr3_aa: CASSATSGTNYGYTF
d_call: NA; j_call: TRBJ1-4; v_call: TRBV28; clone_size: once; cdr3_nt: TGTGCCAGCAGTCCAAGGGGGGGGGTTACTAATGAAAAACTGTTTTTT; cdr3_aa: CASSPRGGVTNEKLFF
d_call: NA; j_call: TRBJ2-2; v_call: TRBV30; clone_size: NA; cdr3_nt: TGTGCCTCTCGGGGTGCTCCGAGCACCGGGGAGCTGTTTTTT; cdr3_aa: CASRGAPSTGELFF
d_call: NA; j_call: TRBJ1-2; v_call: TRBV19; clone_size: NA; cdr3_nt: TGTGCCAGTAGTATAGGCGGTGGATGGAGCTATGGCTACACCTTC; cdr3_aa: CASSIGGGWSYGYTF
d_call: TRBD1; j_call: TRBJ2-7; v_call: TRBV27; clone_size: few; cdr3_nt: TGTGCCAGCAGTCCAGGGGGATTCTACGAGCAGTACTTC; cdr3_aa: CASSPGGFYEQYF
d_call: NA; j_call: TRBJ2-1; v_call: TRBV6-1; clone_size: few; cdr3_nt: TGTGCCAGCAGTGCTAGGGAGTTCTACAATGAGCAGTTCTTC; cdr3_aa: CASSAREFYNEQFF
d_call: TRBD1; j_call: TRBJ2-5; v_call: TRBV5-6; clone_size: NA; cdr3_nt: TGTGCCAGCAGCCAAGGGGGCCTTGAGGAGACCCAGTACTTC; cdr3_aa: CASSQGGLEETQYF
d_call: NA; j_call: TRBJ2-7; v_call: TRBV7-2; clone_size: NA; cdr3_nt: TGTGCCAGCAGCCCCCATCGGGGGATAGAGCAGTACTTC; cdr3_aa: CASSPHRGIEQYF
d_call: NA; j_call: TRBJ1-1; v_call: TRBV11-3; clone_size: NA; cdr3_nt: TGTGCCAGCAGCTTAGGCCTAGGGGCCGAAGCTTTCTTT; cdr3_aa: CASSLGLGAEAFF
d_call: NA; j_call: TRBJ1-5; v_call: TRBV7-8; clone_size: NA; cdr3_nt: TGTGCCAGCAGCTTAGAGACAGAATATAGCAATCAGCCCCAGCATTTT; cdr3_aa: CASSLETEYSNQPQHF